This TCR beta chain comes out of a study of T cells in Graves' hyperthyroidism and ophthalmopathy. Study in general: Peripheral blood was taken when the disease was first diagnosed, before any treatment began.

Germline CDR1 and CDR2: MNHEY and SMNVEV (reference sequence). The V and J ends lost 8 bases and 0 bases respectively, with 14 bases between them. The CDR3 has 15 residues. Template material for amplifying TCR beta CDR3 regions consisted of RNA transcripts. During a first-round RT-PCR of the TCR CDR3, the HTBI primer set was used. TCRdb fed the multiplex PCR reads into MiXCR, producing one record per CDR3 protein. The table has approximately 380,000 distinct CDR3 sequences, around 20% seen once. The clonotype comes from a man aged 18-30 years with Graves' ophthalmopathy. What was sequenced was blood. The chain has TRBV27 and TRBJ1-5; the D is unclear. This chain's CDR3 is CASQDRLFSNQPQHF. The CDR3 DNA follows: TGTGCCAGCCAAGACCGGCTTTTTAGCAATCAGCCCCAGCATTTT.